The 4 T cell receptor beta chains listed next were all sequenced from one sample in a study of blood T cells in healthy people across ages. A second about 7 to 11 cycle PCR used barcoded and J-beta primers. Each CDR3 protein is one row after TCRdb ran MiXCR on the 5' RACE reads. The table lists 790,000 or so distinct CDR3 sequences, just over 55% of them singletons. The material sequenced was blood. The source is a man aged 35 to 55 in good health.

The chain combines TRBV15 with TRBJ2-7, with 11 bases that match TRBD1. Trimming cost V 1 base and J 3 bases; bases outside gene matches: 2. Germline loops: CDR1 LNHNV, CDR2 YYDKDF (reference sequence). There are 15 residues in the CDR3. This CDR3 reads CATSRGDRGDYEQYF. The CDR3 DNA follows: TGTGCCACCAGCAGAGGGGACAGGGGGGACTACGAGCAGTACTTC.

The J gene is TRBJ1-2, the V gene TRBV20-1; 8 positions agree with TRBD1. With V trimmed by 7 bases and J by 5 bases, 6 bases remained unmatched. The CDR3 covers 12 residues. Germline-derived CDR1 and CDR2 are DFQATT and SNEGSKA (reference sequence). The CDR3 spells CSGTGQDYGYTF. The CDR3 DNA is TGCAGTGGTACGGGACAGGATTATGGCTACACCTTC.

The chain has TRBV6-1 and TRBJ2-2, with D tentatively TRBD1 (6 bases). The germline gives CDR1 MNHNS, CDR2 SASEGT. V shed 8 bases and J shed 2 bases, with 21 bases lying between them. The CDR3 loop spans 17 amino acids. The CDR3, as DNA: TGTGCCAGCTCCCTGGACGCGTGGACAGCTAACACCGGGGAGCTGTTTTTT. Encoded protein: CASSLDAWTANTGELFF.

The chain has TRBV15 and TRBJ2-7; D may be TRBD1 (5 bases). This CDR3 is 18 amino acids long. V lost 3 bases and J 2 bases, leaving 23 bases between the germline ends. The germline gives CDR1 LNHNV, CDR2 YYDKDF (reference sequence). The CDR3, as DNA: TGTGCCACCAGCAGTTCTCCCCAAAGGCAGGGTGTTACCTACGAGCAGTACTTC. Translated, it gives CATSSSPQRQGVTYEQYF.